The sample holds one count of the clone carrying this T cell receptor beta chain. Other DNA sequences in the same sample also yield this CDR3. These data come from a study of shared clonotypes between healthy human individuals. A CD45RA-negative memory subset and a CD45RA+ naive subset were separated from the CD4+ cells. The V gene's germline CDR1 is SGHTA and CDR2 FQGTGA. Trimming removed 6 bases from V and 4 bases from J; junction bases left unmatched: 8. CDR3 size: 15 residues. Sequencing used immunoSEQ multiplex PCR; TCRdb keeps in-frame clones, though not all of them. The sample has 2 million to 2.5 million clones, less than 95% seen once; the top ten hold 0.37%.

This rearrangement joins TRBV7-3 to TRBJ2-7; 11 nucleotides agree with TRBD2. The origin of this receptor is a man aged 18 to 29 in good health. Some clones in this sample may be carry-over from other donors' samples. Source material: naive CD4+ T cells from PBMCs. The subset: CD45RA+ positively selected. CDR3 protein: CASSLGLAGVYEQYF. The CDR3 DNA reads TGTGCCAGCAGTCTTGGACTAGCGGGCGTATACGAGCAGTACTTC. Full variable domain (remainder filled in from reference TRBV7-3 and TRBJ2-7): GAGVSQTPSNKVTEKGKYVELRCDPISGHTALYWYRQSLGQGPEFLIYFQGTGAADDSGLPNDRFFAVRPEGSVSTLKIQRTERGDSAVYLCASSLGLAGVYEQYFGPGTRLTVT.